The rows below give T cell receptor beta chains drawn from one sample of a study of beta chain features in type 1 diabetes. Assay used: immunoSEQ multiplex PCR; TCRdb lists only in-frame clones, some missing. In the table there are 300,000 to 350,000 clones, about 14% of which are singletons. Sequenced input: central memory CD4+ T cells from blood. Receptors were obtained from a man aged 25-45 years in good health. The CDR3 runs from the conserved cysteine through the conserved F or W. The order of the fields is V gene, J gene, CDR3 protein.

V gene: TRBV5-8
J gene: TRBJ2-2
CDR3 protein: CASSYDGGELFF

V gene: TRBV19
J gene: TRBJ1-2
CDR3 protein: CASSPRTHFGYTF

V gene: TRBV7-2
J gene: TRBJ2-3
CDR3 protein: CASSLREADTQYF

V gene: TRBV5-1
J gene: TRBJ1-4
CDR3 protein: CASSRGKSEKLFF

V gene: TRBV7-8
J gene: TRBJ1-4
CDR3 protein: CASSSQGAGDEKLFF

V gene: TRBV4-2
J gene: TRBJ2-1
CDR3 protein: CASSRVGGGTANEQFF

V gene: TRBV5-6
J gene: TRBJ2-4
CDR3 protein: CASSLEGQKNIQYF

V gene: TRBV29-1
J gene: TRBJ2-2
CDR3 protein: CSVVRGTGELFF

V gene: TRBV4-2
J gene: TRBJ1-3
CDR3 protein: CASSQDGPKDTIYF

V gene: TRBV29-1
J gene: TRBJ1-2
CDR3 protein: CSVEGQGISGYTF

V gene: TRBV9
J gene: TRBJ2-1
CDR3 protein: CASSVRAGDEQFF

V gene: TRBV11-2
J gene: TRBJ2-5
CDR3 protein: CASSFGTRPLQETQYF

V gene: TRBV4-1
J gene: TRBJ2-2
CDR3 protein: CASSRVGIGELFF

V gene: TRBV9
J gene: TRBJ2-6
CDR3 protein: CASSVAFVALAGESGANVLTF

V gene: TRBV29-1
J gene: TRBJ2-4
CDR3 protein: CSVEIDRSQYF

V gene: TRBV7-9
J gene: TRBJ2-5
CDR3 protein: CASSKWQETQYF

V gene: TRBV28
J gene: TRBJ2-3
CDR3 protein: CASIAGGPRDTQYF